This T cell receptor beta chain was sequenced during a study of shared clonotypes between healthy human individuals. Study outcomes and limitations: Against clonotypes common to all four donors, non-shared ones had lower generation probabilities.

TCRdb keeps only in-frame clones here, not all; method: immunoSEQ multiplex PCR. The table includes millions of clones, about 94% detected once. This clone was seen just once. Its target is not known. The germline V gene has CDR1 SQVTM and CDR2 ANQGSEA. Trimming left V 3 bases short and J 6 bases short, with 11 bases between. The CDR3 loop spans 12 amino acids. Naive CD8 isolation took CD45RO-negative cells positively selected for CCR7 and excluded terminally differentiated effector memory CD45RA+ cells. The receptor comes from a man aged 18-30 years in good health. This chain links TRBV29-1 with TRBJ1-2; perhaps TRBD1 as D (5 bases). The sequencing input was naive CD8+ T cells sorted from blood. The CDR3 DNA reads TGCAGCGTTGATGGGGGAGAGGATGGCTACACCTTC. Translation gives CSVDGGEDGYTF.